This TCR beta chain was sequenced for a study of cytotoxic CD8 clonotypes in ibrutinib-treated CLL. About the study: Partial response was seen in approximately 24 patients and complete response in 2; after median around six years, about 14 stayed remitted, about 12 progressed. Once patients had received a median approximately eleven months of treatment, range 6 to 36, response samples were obtained.

Researchers set a sequencing depth target of 1 in 200,000 to 1 in 1 million T cells. This table comes from immunoSEQ multiplex PCR, and its TCRdb copy is limited to in-frame clones, with some not included. The table includes some 92,000 clones, roughly three quarters detected once. Germline V gene sequence: CDR1 MNHEY, CDR2 SVGAGI. V gave up 7 bases and J gave up 4 bases, with 16 bases separating them. The CDR3 has 15 amino acids. With respect to this clone: Its cognate antigen is unknown.

Study outcomes and limitations: Clonotypes that were public were uncommon, and they contracted or stayed stable on treatment.

The rearrangement uses TRBV6-5 and TRBJ2-2; D gene ambiguous. The source is a human donor with chronic lymphocytic leukemia. Sequences were derived from PBMCs, sampled after 24 months of ibrutinib treatment. Written as DNA, the CDR3 is TGTGCCAGCACCCACCGTTTAGGGCTCACCGGGGAGCTGTTTTTT. Amino acids: CASTHRLGLTGELFF.